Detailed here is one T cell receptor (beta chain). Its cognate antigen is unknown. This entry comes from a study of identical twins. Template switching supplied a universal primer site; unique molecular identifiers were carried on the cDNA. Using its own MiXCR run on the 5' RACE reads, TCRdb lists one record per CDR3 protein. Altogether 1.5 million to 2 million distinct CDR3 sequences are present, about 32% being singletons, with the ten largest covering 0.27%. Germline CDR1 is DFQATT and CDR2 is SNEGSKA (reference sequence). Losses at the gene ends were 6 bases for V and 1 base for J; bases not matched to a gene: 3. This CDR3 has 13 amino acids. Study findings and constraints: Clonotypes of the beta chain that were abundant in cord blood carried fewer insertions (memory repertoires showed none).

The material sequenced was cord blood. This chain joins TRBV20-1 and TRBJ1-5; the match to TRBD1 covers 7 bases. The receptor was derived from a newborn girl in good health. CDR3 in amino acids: CSAIQGSNQPQHF. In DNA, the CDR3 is TGCAGTGCGATACAGGGGAGCAATCAGCCCCAGCATTTT.